This is a list of T cell receptor beta chains from one sample in a study of response to subunit inactivated influenza vaccine. Using its own MiXCR run on the RT-PCR reads, TCRdb lists one record per CDR3 protein. The sample has approximately 290,000 distinct CDR3 sequences, roughly 22% seen once. The sample here was PBMCs from blood, taken less than 22 months after vaccination. Receptor source: a man aged 50 to 69 who received an inactivated influenza vaccine. Both conserved end residues are part of each CDR3. A D gene is named only where the DNA matches it firmly. Size is omitted from some rows. Given values are once, few, many or a class for expanded clones.

CDR3 protein | CDR3 DNA | J gene | V gene | clone size | D gene
CASSLGLANTGELFF | TGTGCCAGCAGCTTAGGACTAGCGAACACCGGGGAGCTGTTTTTT | TRBJ2-2 | TRBV7-9 | NA | NA
CSARLSRVRDQPQHF | TGCAGTGCTAGGCTGAGTAGGGTGAGAGATCAGCCCCAGCATTTT | TRBJ1-5 | TRBV20-1 | few | NA
CSAIKDRSYEQYF | TGCAGTGCTATTAAAGACAGGAGCTACGAGCAGTACTTC | TRBJ2-7 | TRBV20-1 | NA | NA
CASSLQGYGELFF | TGTGCCAGCAGTTTGCAGGGGTACGGGGAGCTGTTTTTT | TRBJ2-2 | TRBV27 | NA | NA
CASRRGEDYGYTF | TGTGCCAGCAGAAGGGGCGAGGACTATGGCTACACCTTC | TRBJ1-2 | TRBV12-3/TRBV12-4 | many | NA
CASGQQNTEAFF | TGTGCGTCAGGGCAACAAAACACTGAAGCTTTCTTT | TRBJ1-1 | TRBV10-3 | many | NA
CASSPGTANSPLHF | TGTGCCAGCAGCCCCGGGACAGCGAACTCACCCCTCCACTTT | TRBJ1-6 | TRBV7-2 | many | TRBD1
CATSSRGIQETQYF | TGTGCCACCAGTTCGAGGGGGATACAAGAGACCCAGTACTTC | TRBJ2-5 | TRBV24-1 | NA | NA
CASSKLGRATGELFF | TGTGCCAGCAGCAAACTAGGAAGGGCCACCGGGGAGCTGTTTTTT | TRBJ2-2 | TRBV11-1 | many | NA
CASSPPGQETQYF | TGTGCCAGCAGCCCCCCAGGACAAGAGACCCAGTACTTC | TRBJ2-5 | TRBV7-9 | NA | NA